Described below is a single TCR beta chain sequence and its context. Source study methods: Researchers report that nucleated cell counts were estimated from reference gene primer amplification. Profiling relied on immunoSEQ multiplex PCR, and the TCRdb table lists in-frame clones only, not all of them. V and J calls and clone size are as listed in that table; D and trimming were resolved from the DNA. There are more than 250,000 clones in the sample; more than 70% occur only once, and around 1.5% lies in the top ten. V gave up 6 bases and J gave up 0 bases; unmatched junction bases: 14. In germline, CDR1 is MDHEN, CDR2 SYDVKM. The CDR3 loop spans 18 amino acids. These data are taken from a study of blood T cell repertoires in COVID-19. Study-level information: Material from acute and convalescent COVID-19 was sourced from the United States, Italy and Spain. The cDNA or gDNA used as material had been derived from T cells, B-cell-depleted T cells, or PBMCs.

The source of this sequence is a woman aged 45-65 years with acute or convalescent COVID-19. The specimen was peripheral blood. The rearrangement links TRBV28 to TRBJ2-1, with 7 bases that match TRBD2. The CDR3 sequence is CASSPPSLASISYNEQFF. DNA of the CDR3: TGTGCCAGCAGCCCGCCGTCACTAGCGTCGATCTCCTACAATGAGCAGTTCTTC. The full variable domain, rest sourced from reference TRBV28 and TRBJ2-1, is DVKVTQSSRYLVKRTGEKVFLECVQDMDHENMFWYRQDPGLGLRLIYFSYDVKMKEKGDIPEGYSVSREKKERFSLILESASTNQTSMYLCASSPPSLASISYNEQFFGPGTRLTVL.